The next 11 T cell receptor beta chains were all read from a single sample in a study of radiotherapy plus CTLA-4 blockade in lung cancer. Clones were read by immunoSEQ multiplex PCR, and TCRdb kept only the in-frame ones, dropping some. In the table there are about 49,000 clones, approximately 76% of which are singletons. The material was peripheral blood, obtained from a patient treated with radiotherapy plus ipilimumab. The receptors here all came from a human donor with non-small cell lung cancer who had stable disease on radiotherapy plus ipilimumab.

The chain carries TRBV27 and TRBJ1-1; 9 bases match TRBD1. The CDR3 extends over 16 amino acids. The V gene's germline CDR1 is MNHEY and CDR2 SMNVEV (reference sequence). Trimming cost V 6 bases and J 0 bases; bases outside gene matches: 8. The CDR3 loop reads CASRFAGQGMNTEAFF. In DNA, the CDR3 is TGTGCCAGCAGGTTTGCCGGACAGGGGATGAACACTGAAGCTTTCTTT.

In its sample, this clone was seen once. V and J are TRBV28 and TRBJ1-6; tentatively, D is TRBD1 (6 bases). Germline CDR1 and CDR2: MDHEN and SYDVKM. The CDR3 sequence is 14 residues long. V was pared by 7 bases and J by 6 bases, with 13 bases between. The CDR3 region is CASTLGGFNSPLHF. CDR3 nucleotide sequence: TGTGCCAGCACCCTAGGGGGTTTTAATTCACCCCTCCACTTT.

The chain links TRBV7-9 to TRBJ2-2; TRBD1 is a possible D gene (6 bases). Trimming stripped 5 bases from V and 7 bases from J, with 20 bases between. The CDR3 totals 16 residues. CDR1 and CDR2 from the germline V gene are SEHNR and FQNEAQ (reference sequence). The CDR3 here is CASSTRGGGRIGELFF. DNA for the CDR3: TGTGCCAGCAGCACCCGGGGTGGGGGCCGTATCGGGGAGCTGTTTTTT.

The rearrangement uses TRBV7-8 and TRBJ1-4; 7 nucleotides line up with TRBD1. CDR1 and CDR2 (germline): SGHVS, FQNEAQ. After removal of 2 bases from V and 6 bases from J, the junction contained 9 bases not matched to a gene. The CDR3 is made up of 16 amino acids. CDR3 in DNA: TGTGCCAGCAGCTTATCGGCCCGGGACAGAGATGAAAAACTGTTTTTT. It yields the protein CASSLSARDRDEKLFF. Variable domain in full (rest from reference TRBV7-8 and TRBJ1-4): GAGVSQSPRYKVAKRGQDVALRCDPISGHVSLFWYQQALGQGPEFLTYFQNEAQLDKSGLPSDRFFAERPEGSVSTLKIQRTQQEDSAVYLCASSLSARDRDEKLFFGSGTQLSVL.

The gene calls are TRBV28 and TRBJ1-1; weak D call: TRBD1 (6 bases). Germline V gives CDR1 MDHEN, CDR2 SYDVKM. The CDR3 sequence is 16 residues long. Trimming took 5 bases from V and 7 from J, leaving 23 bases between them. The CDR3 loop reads CASSPHTAGEFDEAFF. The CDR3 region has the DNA TGTGCCAGCAGTCCCCACACCGCAGGGGAATTCGATGAAGCTTTCTTT.

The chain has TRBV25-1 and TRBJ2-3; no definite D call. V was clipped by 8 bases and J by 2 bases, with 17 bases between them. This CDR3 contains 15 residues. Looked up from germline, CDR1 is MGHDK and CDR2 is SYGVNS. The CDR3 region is CASSRNLGSTDTQYF. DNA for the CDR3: TGTGCCAGCTCCAGAAACCTAGGTTCCACAGATACGCAGTATTTT.

CDR3 nucleotides: TGTGCCAGCAGCCCTGCAGGGGCTAGCAATCAGCCCCAGCATTTT. Protein product: CASSPAGASNQPQHF. The chain has TRBV28 and TRBJ1-5, with a tentative D call TRBD1 (6 bases). The V end lost 6 bases, the J end lost 0 bases, and 12 bases lay between the germline ends. Looked up from germline, CDR1 is MDHEN and CDR2 is SYDVKM. The CDR3 consists of 15 residues.

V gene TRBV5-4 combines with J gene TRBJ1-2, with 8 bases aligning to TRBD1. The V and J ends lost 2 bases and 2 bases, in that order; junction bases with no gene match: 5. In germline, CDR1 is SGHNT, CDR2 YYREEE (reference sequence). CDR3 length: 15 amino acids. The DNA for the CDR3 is TGTGCCAGCAGCTTACCAGGGGGCATAAACTATGGCTACACCTTC. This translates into CASSLPGGINYGYTF.

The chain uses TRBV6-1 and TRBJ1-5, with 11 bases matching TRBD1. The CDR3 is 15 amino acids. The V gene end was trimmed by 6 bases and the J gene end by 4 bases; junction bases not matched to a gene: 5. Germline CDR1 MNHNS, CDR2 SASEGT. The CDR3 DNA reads TGTGCCAGCAGAACCGGGACAGGGGGAAATCAGCCCCAGCATTTT. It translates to CASRTGTGGNQPQHF.

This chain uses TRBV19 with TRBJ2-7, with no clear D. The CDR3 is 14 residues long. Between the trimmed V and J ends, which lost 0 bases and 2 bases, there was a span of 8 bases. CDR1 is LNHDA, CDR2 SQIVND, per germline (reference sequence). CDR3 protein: CASSIDVSTYEQYF. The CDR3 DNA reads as TGTGCCAGTAGTATAGATGTCTCAACCTACGAGCAGTACTTC.

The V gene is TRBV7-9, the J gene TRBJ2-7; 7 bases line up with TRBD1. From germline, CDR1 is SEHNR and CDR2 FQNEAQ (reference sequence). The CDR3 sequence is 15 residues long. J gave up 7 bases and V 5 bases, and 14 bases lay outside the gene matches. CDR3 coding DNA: TGTGCCAGCAGCATTGGACAGGTTTTCACGAGGGAGCAGTACTTC. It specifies CASSIGQVFTREQYF. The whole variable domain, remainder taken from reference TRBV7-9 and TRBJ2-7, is DTGVSQNPRHKITKRGQNVTFRCDPISEHNRLYWYRQTLGQGPEFLTYFQNEAQLEKSRLLSDRFSAERPKGSFSTLEIQRTEQGDSAMYLCASSIGQVFTREQYFGPGTRLTVT.